Described below is a single TCR beta chain sequence and its context. Its antigen remains unidentified. This entry belongs to a study of OX40 agonist ivuxolimab in advanced cancers. Across the whole study: It was ivuxolimab, an agonistic anti-OX40 (CD134) antibody, that patients were treated with. Three partial responders included one hepatocellular carcinoma patient and two cutaneous melanoma patients. General study findings and limits: Partial responders at 0.1-3.0 mg/kg showed near-lowest clonal expansion.

Germline lookup yields CDR1 SGHVS and CDR2 FQNEAQ. V shed 2 bases and J 16 bases; nucleotides not matched to a gene: 9. The CDR3 covers 13 residues. Measured with immunoSEQ multiplex PCR; TCRdb has only the in-frame clones, and not every one. Of roughly 46,000 clones in the sample, about 83% are singletons; the top ten hold 14%. Prior autoimmune disease or systemic immunosuppression barred patients. The sequence came from an adult with an advanced solid tumor such as melanoma, head and neck, liver or kidney cancer. This rearrangement joins TRBV7-8 to TRBJ2-1; 9 bases match TRBD2. The material was CD4+ or CD8+ T cells sorted from blood, obtained in a trial of the OX40 agonist ivuxolimab. The CDR3 is CASSLLAYSGSFF. The CDR3 DNA is TGTGCCAGCAGCTTATTAGCCTATAGCGGGAGTTTCTTC.